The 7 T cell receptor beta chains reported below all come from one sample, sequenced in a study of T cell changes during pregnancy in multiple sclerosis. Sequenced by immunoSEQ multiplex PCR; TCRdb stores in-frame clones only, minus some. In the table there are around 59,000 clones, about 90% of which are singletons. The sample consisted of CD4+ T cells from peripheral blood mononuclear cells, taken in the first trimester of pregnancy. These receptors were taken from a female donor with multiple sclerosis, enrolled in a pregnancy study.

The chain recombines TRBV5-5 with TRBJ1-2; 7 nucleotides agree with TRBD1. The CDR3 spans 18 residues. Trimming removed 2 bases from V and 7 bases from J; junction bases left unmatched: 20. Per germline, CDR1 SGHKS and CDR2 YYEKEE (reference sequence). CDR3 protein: CASSLVLEGAIHLSGYTF. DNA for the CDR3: TGTGCCAGCAGCTTAGTTTTGGAGGGGGCAATTCACTTGTCTGGCTACACCTTC.

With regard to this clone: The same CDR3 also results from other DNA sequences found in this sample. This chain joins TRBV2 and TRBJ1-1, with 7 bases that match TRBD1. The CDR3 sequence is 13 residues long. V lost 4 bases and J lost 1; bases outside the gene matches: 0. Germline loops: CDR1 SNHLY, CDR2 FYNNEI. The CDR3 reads CASSGQGNTEAFF. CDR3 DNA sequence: TGTGCCAGCAGTGGACAGGGGAACACTGAAGCTTTCTTT.

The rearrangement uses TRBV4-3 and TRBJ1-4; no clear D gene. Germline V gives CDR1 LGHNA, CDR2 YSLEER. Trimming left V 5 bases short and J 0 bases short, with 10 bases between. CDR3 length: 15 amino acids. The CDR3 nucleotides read TGCGCCAGCAGCTCTCAGGTTGCAACTAATGAAAAACTGTTTTTT. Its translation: CASSSQVATNEKLFF.

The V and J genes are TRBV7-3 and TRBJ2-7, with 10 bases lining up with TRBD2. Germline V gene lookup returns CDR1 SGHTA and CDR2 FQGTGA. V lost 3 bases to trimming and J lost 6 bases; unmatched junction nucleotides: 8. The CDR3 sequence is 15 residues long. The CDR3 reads CASSLGLAIIGEQYF. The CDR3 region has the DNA TGTGCCAGCAGCTTGGGACTAGCGATCATCGGCGAGCAGTACTTC.

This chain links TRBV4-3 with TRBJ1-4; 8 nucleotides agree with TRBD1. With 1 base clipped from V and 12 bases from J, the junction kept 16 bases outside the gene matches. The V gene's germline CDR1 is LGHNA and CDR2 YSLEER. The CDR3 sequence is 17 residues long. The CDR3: CASSQVRMFGDRPQLFF. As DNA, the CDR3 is TGCGCCAGCAGCCAAGTGAGGATGTTTGGGGACAGGCCGCAACTGTTTTTT.

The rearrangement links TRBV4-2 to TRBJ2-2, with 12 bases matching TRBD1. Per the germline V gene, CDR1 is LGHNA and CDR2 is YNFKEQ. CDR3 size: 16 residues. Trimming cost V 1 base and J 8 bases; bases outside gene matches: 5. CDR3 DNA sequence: TGTGCCAGCAGCCAAGCCCGGGACAGGGGGCGAGGGGAGCTGTTTTTT. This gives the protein CASSQARDRGRGELFF.

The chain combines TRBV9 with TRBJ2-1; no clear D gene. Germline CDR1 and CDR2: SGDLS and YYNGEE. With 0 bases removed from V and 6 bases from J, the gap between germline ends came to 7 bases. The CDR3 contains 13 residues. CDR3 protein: CASSVATGNEQFF. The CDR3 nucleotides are TGTGCCAGCAGCGTAGCTACGGGCAATGAGCAGTTCTTC.